This T cell receptor (beta chain) came from a study of blood T cells in healthy people across ages. Combining a sample-barcoded 5' primer with a J-beta primer mix, a second PCR ran for about 7 to 11 cycles. Each cDNA molecule carried a tag from a template-switch adaptor that contained 12 random nucleotides. TCRdb re-derived calls from the 5' RACE reads in MiXCR, one entry per CDR3 protein. The top ten clones hold 2% to 2.5% of a sample with about 1.8 million distinct CDR3 sequences, about 50% of them seen once. Total RNA, at least 5 micrograms per sample, came from PBMCs. Study outcomes and limitations: TCR beta diversity, measured per million T cells, fell in a roughly linear way with age.

Trimming pared 3 bases from V and 1 base from J, leaving 10 bases between. Per the germline V gene, CDR1 is LNHNV and CDR2 is YYDKDF (reference sequence). This CDR3 region has 15 residues. With regard to this clonotype: Antigen: not known.

The sample consisted of blood. The TCR originated in a woman between 40 and 50 years old in good health. The chain is built from TRBV15 and TRBJ1-5, with D hard to call. CDR3 sequence (DNA): TGTGCCACCAGCAGCGACCCAAGAAGCAATCAGCCCCAGCATTTT. As protein: CATSSDPRSNQPQHF. The entire variable domain, with the rest obtained from reference TRBV15 and TRBJ1-5, is as follows: DAMVIQNPRYQVTQFGKPVTLSCSQTLNHNVMYWYQQKSSQAPKLLFHYYDKDFNNEADTPDNFQSRRPNTSFCFLDIRSPGLGDTAMYLCATSSDPRSNQPQHFGDGTRLSIL.